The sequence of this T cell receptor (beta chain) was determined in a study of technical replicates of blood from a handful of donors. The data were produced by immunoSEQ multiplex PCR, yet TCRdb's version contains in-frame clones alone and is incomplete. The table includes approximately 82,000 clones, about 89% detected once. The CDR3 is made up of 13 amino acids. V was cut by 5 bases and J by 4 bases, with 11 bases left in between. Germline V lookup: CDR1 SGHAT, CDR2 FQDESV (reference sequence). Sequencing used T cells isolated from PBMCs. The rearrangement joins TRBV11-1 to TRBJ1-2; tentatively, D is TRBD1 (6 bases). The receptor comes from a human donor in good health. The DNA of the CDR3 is TGTGCCAGCAGCCTTGGACAGTCCTATGGCTACACCTTC. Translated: CASSLGQSYGYTF.